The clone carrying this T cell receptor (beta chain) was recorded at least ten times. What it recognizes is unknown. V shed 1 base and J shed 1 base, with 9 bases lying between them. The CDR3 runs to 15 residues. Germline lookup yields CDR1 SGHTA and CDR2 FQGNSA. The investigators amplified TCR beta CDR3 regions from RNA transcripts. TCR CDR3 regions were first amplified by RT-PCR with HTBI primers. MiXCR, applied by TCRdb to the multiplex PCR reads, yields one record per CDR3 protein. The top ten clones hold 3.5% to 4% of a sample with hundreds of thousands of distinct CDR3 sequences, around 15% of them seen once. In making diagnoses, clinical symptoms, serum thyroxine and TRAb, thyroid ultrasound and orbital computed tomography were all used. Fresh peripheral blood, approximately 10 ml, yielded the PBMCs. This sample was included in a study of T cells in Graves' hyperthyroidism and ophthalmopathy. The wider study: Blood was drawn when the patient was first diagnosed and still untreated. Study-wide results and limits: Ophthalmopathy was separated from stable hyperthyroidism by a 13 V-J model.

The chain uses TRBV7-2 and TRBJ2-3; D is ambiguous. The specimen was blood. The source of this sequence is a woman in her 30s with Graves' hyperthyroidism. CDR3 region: CASSLGVPGTDTQYF. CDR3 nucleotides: TGTGCCAGCAGCTTAGGGGTTCCCGGCACAGATACGCAGTATTTT.